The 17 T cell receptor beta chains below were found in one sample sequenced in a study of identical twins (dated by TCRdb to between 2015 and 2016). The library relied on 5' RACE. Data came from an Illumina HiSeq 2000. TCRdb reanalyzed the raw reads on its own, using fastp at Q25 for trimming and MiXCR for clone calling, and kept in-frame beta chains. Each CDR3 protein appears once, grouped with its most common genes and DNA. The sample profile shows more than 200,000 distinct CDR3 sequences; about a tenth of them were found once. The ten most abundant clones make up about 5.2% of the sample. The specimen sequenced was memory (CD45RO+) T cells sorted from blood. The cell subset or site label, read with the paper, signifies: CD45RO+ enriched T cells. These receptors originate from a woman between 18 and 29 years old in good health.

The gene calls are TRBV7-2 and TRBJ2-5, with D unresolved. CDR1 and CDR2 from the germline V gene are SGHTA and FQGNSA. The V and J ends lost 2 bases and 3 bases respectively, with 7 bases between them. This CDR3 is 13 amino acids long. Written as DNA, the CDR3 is TGTGCCAGCAGCTTATACAGCGAAGAGACCCAGTACTTC. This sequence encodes CASSLYSEETQYF.

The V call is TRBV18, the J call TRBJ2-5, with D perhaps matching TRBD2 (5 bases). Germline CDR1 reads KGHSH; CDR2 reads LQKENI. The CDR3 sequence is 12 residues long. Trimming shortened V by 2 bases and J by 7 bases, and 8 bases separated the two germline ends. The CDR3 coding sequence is TGTGCCAGCTCACCAGCGGGTGGGACCCAGTACTTC. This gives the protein CASSPAGGTQYF.

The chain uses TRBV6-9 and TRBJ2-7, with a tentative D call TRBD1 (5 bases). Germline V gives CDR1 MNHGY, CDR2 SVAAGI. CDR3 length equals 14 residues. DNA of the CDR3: TGTACGGACAATACGTCGAAAGGTCTTTCGGAGCAGTACTTC. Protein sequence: CTDNTSKGLSEQYF.

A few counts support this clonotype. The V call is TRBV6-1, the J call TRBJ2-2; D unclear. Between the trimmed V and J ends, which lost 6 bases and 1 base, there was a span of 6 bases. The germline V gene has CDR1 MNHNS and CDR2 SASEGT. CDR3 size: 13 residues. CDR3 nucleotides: TGTGCCAGCAGGCGCCAGAACACCGGGGAGCTGTTTTTT. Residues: CASRRQNTGELFF.

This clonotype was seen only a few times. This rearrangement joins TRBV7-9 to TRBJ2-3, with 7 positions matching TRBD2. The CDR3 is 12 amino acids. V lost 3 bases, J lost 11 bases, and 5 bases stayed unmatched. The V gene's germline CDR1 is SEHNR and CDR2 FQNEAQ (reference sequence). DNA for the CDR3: TGTGCCAGCAGCTTTTCTAGCGGTGGGCAGTATTTT. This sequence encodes CASSFSSGGQYF.

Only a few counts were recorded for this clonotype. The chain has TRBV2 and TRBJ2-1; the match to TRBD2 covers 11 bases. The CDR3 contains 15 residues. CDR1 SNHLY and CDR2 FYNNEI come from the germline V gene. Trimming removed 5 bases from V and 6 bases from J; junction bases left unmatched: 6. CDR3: CASSFTGTSGNEQFF. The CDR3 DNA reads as TGTGCCAGCAGTTTCACTGGGACTAGCGGCAATGAGCAGTTCTTC.

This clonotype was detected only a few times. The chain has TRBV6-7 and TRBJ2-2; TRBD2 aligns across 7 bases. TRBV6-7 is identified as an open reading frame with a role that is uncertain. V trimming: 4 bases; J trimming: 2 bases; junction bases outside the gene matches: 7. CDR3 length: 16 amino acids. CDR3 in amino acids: CASSFGLAENTGELFF. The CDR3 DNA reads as TGTGCCAGCAGTTTCGGGCTAGCGGAAAACACCGGGGAGCTGTTTTTT.

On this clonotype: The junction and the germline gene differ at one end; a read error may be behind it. CDR3 residues: CASRISGRSYQDTQYF. CDR3 nucleotide sequence: TGTGCCAGCAGAATTAGCGGGAGGAGTTACCAAGATACCCAGTACTTC. This chain links TRBV6-1 with TRBJ2-5; 10 positions match TRBD2. The V gene's germline CDR1 is MNHNS and CDR2 SASEGT. The CDR3 contains 16 residues.

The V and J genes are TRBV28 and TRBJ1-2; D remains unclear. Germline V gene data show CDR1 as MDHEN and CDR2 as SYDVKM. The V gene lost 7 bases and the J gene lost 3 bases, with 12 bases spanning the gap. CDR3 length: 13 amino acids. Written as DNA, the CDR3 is TGTGCCAGCACCATGGGCCAGGACTATGGCTACACCTTC. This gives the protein CASTMGQDYGYTF.

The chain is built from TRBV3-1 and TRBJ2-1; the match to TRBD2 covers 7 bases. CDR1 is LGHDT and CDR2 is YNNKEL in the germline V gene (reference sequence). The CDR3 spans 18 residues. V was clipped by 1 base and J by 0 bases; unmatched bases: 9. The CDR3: CASSQGGGGGSSYNEQFF. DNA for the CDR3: TGTGCCAGCAGCCAAGGAGGTGGAGGCGGGAGCTCCTACAATGAGCAGTTCTTC.

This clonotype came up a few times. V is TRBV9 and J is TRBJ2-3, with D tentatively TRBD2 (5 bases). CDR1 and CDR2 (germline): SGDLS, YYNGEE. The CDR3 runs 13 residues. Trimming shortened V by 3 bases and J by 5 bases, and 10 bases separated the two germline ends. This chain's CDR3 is CASSAEAGDTQYF. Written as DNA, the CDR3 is TGTGCCAGCAGCGCCGAGGCGGGAGATACGCAGTATTTT.

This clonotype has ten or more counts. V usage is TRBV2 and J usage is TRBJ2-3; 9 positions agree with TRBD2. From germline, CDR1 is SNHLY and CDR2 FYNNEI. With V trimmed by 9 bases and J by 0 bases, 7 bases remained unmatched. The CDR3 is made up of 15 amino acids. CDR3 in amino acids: CARELAGGSTDTQYF. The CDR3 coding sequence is TGTGCCAGGGAACTAGCGGGCGGTAGCACAGATACGCAGTATTTT.

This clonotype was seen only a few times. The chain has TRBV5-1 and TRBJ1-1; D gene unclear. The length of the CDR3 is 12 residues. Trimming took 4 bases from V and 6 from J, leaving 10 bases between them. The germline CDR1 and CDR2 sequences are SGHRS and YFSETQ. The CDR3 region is CASSGHTPEAFF. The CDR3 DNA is TGCGCCAGCAGCGGTCATACCCCTGAAGCTTTCTTT.

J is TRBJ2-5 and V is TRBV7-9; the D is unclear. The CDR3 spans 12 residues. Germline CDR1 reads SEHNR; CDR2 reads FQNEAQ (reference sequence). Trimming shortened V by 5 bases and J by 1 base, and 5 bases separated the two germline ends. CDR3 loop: CASSPLQETQYF. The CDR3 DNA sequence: TGTGCCAGCAGCCCACTCCAAGAGACCCAGTACTTC.

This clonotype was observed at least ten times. CDR3 protein: CASSHPGGGLGTEAFF. As DNA, the CDR3 is TGCGCCAGCAGCCACCCCGGGGGGGGGCTAGGCACTGAAGCTTTCTTT. The gene calls are TRBV5-1 and TRBJ1-1, with D possibly matching TRBD1 (6 bases). Per germline, CDR1 SGHRS and CDR2 YFSETQ. Trimming took off 4 bases at V and 4 bases at J, with 20 bases between the two ends. There are 16 residues in the CDR3.

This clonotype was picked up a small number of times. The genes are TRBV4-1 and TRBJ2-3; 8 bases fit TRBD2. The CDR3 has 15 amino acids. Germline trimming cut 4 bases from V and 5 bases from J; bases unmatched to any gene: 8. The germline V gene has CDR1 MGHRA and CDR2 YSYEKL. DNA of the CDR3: TGCGCCAGCAGCCCCCCGGAGAGCGGGAGAGATACGCAGTATTTT. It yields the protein CASSPPESGRDTQYF.

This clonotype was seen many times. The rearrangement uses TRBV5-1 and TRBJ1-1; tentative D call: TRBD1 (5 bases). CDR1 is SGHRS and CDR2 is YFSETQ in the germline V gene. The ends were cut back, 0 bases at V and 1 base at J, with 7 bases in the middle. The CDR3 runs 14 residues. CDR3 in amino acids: CASSLGQQNTEAFF. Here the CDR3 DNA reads TGCGCCAGCAGCTTGGGACAGCAGAACACTGAAGCTTTCTTT.